This T cell receptor (beta chain) was sequenced during a study of OX40 agonist ivuxolimab in advanced cancers. About the full investigation: Ivuxolimab was a fully human IgG2 agonistic monoclonal antibody targeting the costimulatory receptor OX40 (CD134). The paper describes the monotherapy dose-escalation part (N ≈ 50 patients) of the phase I trial of ivuxolimab. Patients were allowed to have had prior anti-PD-1, anti-PD-L1 or anti-CTLA-4 therapy, and approximately 43% of the dose-escalation patients had previously received checkpoint inhibitors. In the dose-escalation cohort, approximately 82% of patients were male, and the mean age was approximately 64 years, with a range of about 23 to 90. Intravenous ivuxolimab was administered to patients every 2 weeks at six dose levels: 0.01, 0.1, 0.3, 1.5, 3 and 10 mg/kg. Partial responses occurred in three dose-escalation patients, of whom one had hepatocellular carcinoma and two had cutaneous melanoma. Among the roughly 54 dose-escalation patients, 19 had hepatocellular carcinoma, about 15 melanoma, 9 renal cell carcinoma and 9 head and neck cancer. Peripheral TCRbeta sequencing was intended to test whether TCR sequence diversity was altered and clonal T-cell expansion was caused by ivuxolimab.

V lost 5 bases and J lost 7 bases; the stretch between them is 11 bases long. The cysteine opens and the phenylalanine closes a CDR3 of 13 amino acids. CDR3 DNA only is kept here, 39 bases in frame from base 1. The germline V gene sets CDR1 to SGHTA and CDR2 to FQGNSA. Patients with a history of autoimmune disease or receiving systemic immunosuppression were excluded from the trial. Peripheral blood for TCR sequencing was collected from all dose cohorts at baseline, on cycle 4 day 1, and on cycle 7 day 1. The samples were taken from a phase I, first-in-human, multicenter, open-label dose-escalation trial of ivuxolimab. The trial enrolled adults with locally advanced or metastatic head and neck squamous cell, hepatocellular, melanoma or renal cell carcinoma. CD4+ and CD8+ T cells were sorted separately from peripheral blood before TCR sequencing. Genomic DNA was isolated from the sorted cells so that the TCRbeta CDR3 region could be sequenced. The immunoSEQ Assay was used for sequencing of TCRbeta CDR3 regions. Drawn from immuneACCESS, this table holds only the in-frame rearrangements with V and J called that TCRdb kept. Clones are partly lost; checked studies trace under half to an unresolved V gene and leave the rest unexplained. This sample has 35,000 to 50,000 clones in its table, and more than 70% of those were observed once. The top ten constitute 1.1% of the sample.

To note about this clone: Its antigen is currently not known. Base-call qualities are not available, and no considerably larger clone is one nucleotide away.

Results and caveats for the whole study, not just this receptor: Antigen specificity was not determined for the clonally expanded peripheral T cells. On average, CD8+ T cells showed more expanded clones than CD4+ T cells after ivuxolimab. At doses of 0.1 to 3.0 mg/kg, clonal expansion of both CD4+ and CD8+ blood T cells was observed from baseline to week 6. Low levels of normalized T-cell clonal expansion were also shown by some nonresponding patients. In the 0.1-3.0 mg/kg groups, partial responders had among the lowest normalized peripheral clonal expansion, particularly in CD8+ T cells.

This specimen consisted of CD4+ or CD8+ T cells sorted from blood, obtained in a trial of the OX40 agonist ivuxolimab. The sequence derives from an adult with an advanced solid tumor such as melanoma, head and neck, liver or kidney cancer. The chain joins TRBV7-2 to TRBJ1-4; TRBD1 could be the D gene, as 5 bases match. The CDR3 has the sequence CASSTDMGEKLFF. The DNA sequence is TGTGCCAGCAGCACGGACATGGGTGAAAAACTGTTTTTT.